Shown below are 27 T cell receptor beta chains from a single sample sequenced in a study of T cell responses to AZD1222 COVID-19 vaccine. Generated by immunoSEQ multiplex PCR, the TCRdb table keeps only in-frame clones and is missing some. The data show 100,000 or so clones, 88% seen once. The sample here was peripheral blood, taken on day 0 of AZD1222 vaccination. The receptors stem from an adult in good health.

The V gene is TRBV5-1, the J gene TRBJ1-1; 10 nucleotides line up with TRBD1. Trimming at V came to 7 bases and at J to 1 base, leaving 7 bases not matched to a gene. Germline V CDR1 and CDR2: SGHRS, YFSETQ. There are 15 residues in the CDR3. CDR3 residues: CASAGTGATNTEAFF. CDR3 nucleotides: TGCGCCAGCGCCGGGACAGGGGCGACGAACACTGAAGCTTTCTTT.

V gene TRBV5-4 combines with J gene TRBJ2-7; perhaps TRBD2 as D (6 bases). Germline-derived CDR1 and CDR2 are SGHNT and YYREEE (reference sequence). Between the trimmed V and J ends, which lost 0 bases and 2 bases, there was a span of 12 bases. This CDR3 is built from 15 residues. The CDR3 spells CASSLGTGVPYEQYF. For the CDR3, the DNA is TGTGCCAGCAGCTTGGGTACGGGGGTCCCCTACGAGCAGTACTTC.

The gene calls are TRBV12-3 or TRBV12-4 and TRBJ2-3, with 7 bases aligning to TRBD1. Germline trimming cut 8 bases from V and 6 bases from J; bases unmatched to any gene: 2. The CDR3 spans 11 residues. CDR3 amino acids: CASRRGDTQYF. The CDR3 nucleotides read TGTGCCAGCCGCAGGGGGGATACGCAGTATTTT.

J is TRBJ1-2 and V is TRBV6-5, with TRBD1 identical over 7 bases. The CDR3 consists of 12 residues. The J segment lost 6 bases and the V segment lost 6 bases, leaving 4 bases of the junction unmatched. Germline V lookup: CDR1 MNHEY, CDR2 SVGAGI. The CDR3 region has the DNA TGTGCCAGCAGACAGGGGCCGGATGGCTACACCTTC. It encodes CASRQGPDGYTF.

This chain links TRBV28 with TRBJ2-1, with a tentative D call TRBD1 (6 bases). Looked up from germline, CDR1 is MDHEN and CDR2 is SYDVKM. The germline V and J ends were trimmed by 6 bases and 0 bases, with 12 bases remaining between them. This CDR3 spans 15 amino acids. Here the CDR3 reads CASSFRGASYNEQFF. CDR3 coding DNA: TGTGCCAGCAGCTTCAGGGGAGCCTCCTACAATGAGCAGTTCTTC.

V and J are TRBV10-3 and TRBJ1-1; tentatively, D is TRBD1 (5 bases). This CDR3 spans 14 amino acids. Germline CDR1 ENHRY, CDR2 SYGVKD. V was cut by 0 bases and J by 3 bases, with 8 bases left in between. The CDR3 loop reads CAISESWGDTEAFF. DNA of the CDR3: TGTGCCATCAGTGAGTCTTGGGGGGACACTGAAGCTTTCTTT.

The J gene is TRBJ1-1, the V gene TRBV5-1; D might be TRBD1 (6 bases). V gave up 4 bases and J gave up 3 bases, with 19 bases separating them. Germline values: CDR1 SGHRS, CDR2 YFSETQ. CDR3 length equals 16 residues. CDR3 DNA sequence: TGCGCCAGCAGCCTGTCGGGGGCGGTTAGGGACACTGAAGCTTTCTTT. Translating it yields CASSLSGAVRDTEAFF.

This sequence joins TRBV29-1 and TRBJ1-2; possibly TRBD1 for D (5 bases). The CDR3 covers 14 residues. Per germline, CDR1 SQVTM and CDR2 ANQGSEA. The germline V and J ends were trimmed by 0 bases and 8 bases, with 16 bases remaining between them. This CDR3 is CSVEDYGQGEGYTF. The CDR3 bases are TGCAGCGTTGAAGATTATGGCCAGGGCGAAGGCTACACCTTC. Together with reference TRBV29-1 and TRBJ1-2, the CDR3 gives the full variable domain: SAVISQKPSRDICQRGTSLTIQCQVDSQVTMMFWYRQQPGQSLTLIATANQGSEATYESGFVIDKFPISRPNLTFSTLTVSNMSPEDSSIYLCSVEDYGQGEGYTFGSGTRLTVV.

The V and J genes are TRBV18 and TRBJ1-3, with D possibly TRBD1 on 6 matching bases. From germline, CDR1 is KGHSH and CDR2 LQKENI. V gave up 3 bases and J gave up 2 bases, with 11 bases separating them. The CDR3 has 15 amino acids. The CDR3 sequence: CASSPNRATGNTIYF. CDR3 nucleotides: TGTGCCAGCTCACCTAACAGGGCTACTGGAAACACCATATATTTT. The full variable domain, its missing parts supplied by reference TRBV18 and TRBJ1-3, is NAGVMQNPRHLVRRRGQEARLRCSPMKGHSHVYWYRQLPEEGLKFMVYLQKENIIDESGMPKERFSAEFPKEGPSILRIQQVVRGDSAAYFCASSPNRATGNTIYFGEGSWLTVV.

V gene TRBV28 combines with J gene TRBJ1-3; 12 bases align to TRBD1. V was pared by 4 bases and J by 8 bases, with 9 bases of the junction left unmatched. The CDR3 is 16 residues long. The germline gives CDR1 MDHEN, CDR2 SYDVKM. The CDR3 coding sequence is TGTGCCAGCAGTTCCATGGGACAGGGGGCTAGTGACACCATATATTTT. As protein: CASSSMGQGASDTIYF.

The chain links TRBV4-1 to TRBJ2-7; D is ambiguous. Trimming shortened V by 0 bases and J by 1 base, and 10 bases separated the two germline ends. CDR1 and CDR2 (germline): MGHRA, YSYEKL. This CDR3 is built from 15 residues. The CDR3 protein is CASSQDLAPSYEQYF. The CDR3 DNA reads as TGCGCCAGCAGCCAAGATTTGGCACCTTCCTACGAGCAGTACTTC.

CDR3 DNA sequence: TGTGCCAGTAGGAGGACAGGGGTGCTATCTGAAGCTTTCTTT. This encodes CASRRTGVLSEAFF. The V and J genes are TRBV19 and TRBJ1-1; 9 nucleotides match TRBD1. Trimming cost V 6 bases and J 6 bases; bases outside gene matches: 8. CDR1 is LNHDA and CDR2 is SQIVND in the germline V gene (reference sequence). The CDR3 loop spans 14 amino acids.

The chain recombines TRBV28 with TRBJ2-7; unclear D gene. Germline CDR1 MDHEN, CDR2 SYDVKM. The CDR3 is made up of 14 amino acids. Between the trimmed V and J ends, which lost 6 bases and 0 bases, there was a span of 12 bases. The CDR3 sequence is CASRTSGFSYEQYF. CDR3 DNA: TGTGCCAGCAGAACCTCCGGGTTCTCCTACGAGCAGTACTTC.

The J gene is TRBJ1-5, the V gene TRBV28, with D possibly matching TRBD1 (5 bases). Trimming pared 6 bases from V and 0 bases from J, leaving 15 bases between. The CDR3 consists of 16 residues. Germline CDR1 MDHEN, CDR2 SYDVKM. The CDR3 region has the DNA TGTGCCAGCAGCCTGACAGTTCTCAATAGCAATCAGCCCCAGCATTTT. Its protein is CASSLTVLNSNQPQHF.

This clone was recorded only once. CDR3 bases: TGTGCCTGGAGTGGGGGTAGCGGGAGCACAGATACGCAGTATTTT. It yields the protein CAWSGGSGSTDTQYF. The chain is built from TRBV30 and TRBJ2-3, with 7 bases aligning to TRBD2. This CDR3 is built from 15 residues. CDR1 and CDR2 from the germline V gene are GTSNPN and SVGIG (reference sequence). J was trimmed by 0 bases and V by 1 base; bases with no gene match: 4.

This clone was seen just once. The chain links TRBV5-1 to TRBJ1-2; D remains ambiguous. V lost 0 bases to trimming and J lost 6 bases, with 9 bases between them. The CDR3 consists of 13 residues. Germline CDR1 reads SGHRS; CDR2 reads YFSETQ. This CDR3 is CASSLGDGDGYTF. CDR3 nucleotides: TGCGCCAGCAGCTTGGGGGATGGGGATGGCTACACCTTC.

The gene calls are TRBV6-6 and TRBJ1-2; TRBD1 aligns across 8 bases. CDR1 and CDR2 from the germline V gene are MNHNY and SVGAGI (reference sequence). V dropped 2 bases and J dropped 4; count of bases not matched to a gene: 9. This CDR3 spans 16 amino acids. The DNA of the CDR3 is TGTGCCAGCAGTTACCTCATTCAGGGGGCTGGCTATGGCTACACCTTC. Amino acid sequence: CASSYLIQGAGYGYTF.

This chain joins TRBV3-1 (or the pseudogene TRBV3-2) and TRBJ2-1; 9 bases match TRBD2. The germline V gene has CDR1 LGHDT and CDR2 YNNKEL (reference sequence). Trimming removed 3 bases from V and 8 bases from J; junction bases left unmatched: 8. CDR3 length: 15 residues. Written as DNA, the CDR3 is TGTGCCAGCAGCCAGTCGAGCGGGAGGTTAGATGAGCAGTTCTTC. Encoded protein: CASSQSSGRLDEQFF.

The CDR3 reads CASSLYIGNQPQHF. The CDR3 DNA sequence: TGCGCCAGCAGCTTATACATAGGCAATCAGCCCCAGCATTTT. V is TRBV4-1 and J is TRBJ1-5; D not certain. V shed 5 bases and J shed 2 bases, with 10 bases lying between them. Germline CDR1 and CDR2: MGHRA and YSYEKL. The CDR3 loop spans 14 amino acids.

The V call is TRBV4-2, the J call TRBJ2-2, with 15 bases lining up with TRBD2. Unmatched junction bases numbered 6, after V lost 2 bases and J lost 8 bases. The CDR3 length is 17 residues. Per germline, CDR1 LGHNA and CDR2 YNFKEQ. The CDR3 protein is CASSQPGLAGGLGELFF. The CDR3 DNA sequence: TGTGCCAGCAGCCAACCGGGACTAGCGGGAGGTTTGGGGGAGCTGTTTTTT.

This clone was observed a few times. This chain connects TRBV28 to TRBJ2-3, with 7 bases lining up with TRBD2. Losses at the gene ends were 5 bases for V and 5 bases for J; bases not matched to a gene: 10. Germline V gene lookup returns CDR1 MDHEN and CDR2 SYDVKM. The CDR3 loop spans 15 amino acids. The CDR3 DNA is TGTGCCAGCAGTCTTGACGGGGGGATCCTAGATACGCAGTATTTT. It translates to CASSLDGGILDTQYF.

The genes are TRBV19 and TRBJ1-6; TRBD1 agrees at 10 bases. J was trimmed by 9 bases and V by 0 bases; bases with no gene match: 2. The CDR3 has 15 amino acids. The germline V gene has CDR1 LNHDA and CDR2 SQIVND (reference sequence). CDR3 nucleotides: TGTGCCAGTAGTATAGACGGGACAGGGGTTTCACCCCTCCACTTT. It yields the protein CASSIDGTGVSPLHF.

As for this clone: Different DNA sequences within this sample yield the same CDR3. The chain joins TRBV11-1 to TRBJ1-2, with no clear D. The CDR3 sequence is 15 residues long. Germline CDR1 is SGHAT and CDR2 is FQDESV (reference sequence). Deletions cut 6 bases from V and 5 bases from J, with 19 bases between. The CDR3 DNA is TGTGCCAGCAGACACGACTCCAAGGGCGCTTATGGCTACACCTTC. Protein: CASRHDSKGAYGYTF.

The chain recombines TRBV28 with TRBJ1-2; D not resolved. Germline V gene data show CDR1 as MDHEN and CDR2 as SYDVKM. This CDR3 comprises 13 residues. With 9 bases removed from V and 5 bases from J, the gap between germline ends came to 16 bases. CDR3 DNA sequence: TGTGCCAGTCGCTCCGCTTGGAGATATGGCTACACCTTC. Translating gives CASRSAWRYGYTF.

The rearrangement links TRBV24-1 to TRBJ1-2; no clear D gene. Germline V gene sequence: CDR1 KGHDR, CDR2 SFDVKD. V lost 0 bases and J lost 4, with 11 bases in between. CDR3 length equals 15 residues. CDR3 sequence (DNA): TGTGCCACCAGTGATTTGGACGGGGATCTCTATGGCTACACCTTC. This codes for CATSDLDGDLYGYTF.

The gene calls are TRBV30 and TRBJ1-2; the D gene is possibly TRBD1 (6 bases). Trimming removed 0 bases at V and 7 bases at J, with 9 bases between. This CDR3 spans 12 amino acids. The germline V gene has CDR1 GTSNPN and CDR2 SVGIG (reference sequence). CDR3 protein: CAWSVTGLGYTF. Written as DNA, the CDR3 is TGTGCCTGGAGTGTAACAGGGCTTGGCTACACCTTC.

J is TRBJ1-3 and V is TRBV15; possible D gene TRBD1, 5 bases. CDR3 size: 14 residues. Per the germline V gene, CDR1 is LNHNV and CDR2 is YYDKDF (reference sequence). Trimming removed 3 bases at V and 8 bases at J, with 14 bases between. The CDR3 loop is CATSRGGSEDTIYF. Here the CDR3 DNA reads TGTGCCACCAGCAGGGGGGGTTCGGAAGACACCATATATTTT.